This T cell receptor beta chain is drawn from a study of blood T cell repertoires in COVID-19. Measured with immunoSEQ multiplex PCR; TCRdb has only the in-frame clones, and not every one. The table lists about 180,000 clones, roughly nine tenths of them singletons. Trimming removed 4 bases from V and 4 bases from J; junction bases left unmatched: 15. Germline V gives CDR1 MNHEY, CDR2 SMNVEV (reference sequence). This CDR3 spans 17 amino acids. The rearrangement uses TRBV27 and TRBJ2-7, with 8 bases fitting TRBD1. The sample taken for sequencing was peripheral blood. This TCR came from a man aged 18 to 35 who had recovered from COVID-19. The CDR3 reads CASSSQITRTGFYEQYF. CDR3 bases: TGTGCCAGCAGTTCCCAAATCACAAGGACAGGGTTTTACGAGCAGTACTTC.